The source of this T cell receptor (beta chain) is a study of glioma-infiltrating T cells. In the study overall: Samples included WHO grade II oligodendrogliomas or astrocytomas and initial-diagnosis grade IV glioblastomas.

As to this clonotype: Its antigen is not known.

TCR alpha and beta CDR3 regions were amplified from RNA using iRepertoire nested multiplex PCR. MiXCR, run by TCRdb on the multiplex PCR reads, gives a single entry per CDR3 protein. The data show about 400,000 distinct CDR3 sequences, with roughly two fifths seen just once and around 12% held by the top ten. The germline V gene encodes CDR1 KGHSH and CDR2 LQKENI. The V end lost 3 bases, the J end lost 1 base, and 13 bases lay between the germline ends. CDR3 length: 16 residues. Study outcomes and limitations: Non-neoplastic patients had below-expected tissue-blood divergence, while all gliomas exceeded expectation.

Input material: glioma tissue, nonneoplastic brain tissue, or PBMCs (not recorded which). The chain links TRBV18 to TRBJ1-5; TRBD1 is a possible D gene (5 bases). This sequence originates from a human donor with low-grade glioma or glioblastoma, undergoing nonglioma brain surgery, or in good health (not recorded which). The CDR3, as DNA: TGTGCCAGCTCACCCTTCGGGGACCCGAGCAATCAGCCCCAGCATTTT. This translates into CASSPFGDPSNQPQHF.